These 2 T cell receptor beta chains originate from one sample sequenced in a study of long-term antiretroviral therapy in people with HIV. The immunoSEQ assay was v3.0, run at survey level. Produced via immunoSEQ multiplex PCR; TCRdb's table is partial and in-frame only. The table records some 40,000 clones, around 83% of them present only once. Sequencing was performed on unsorted PBMCs, taken 3.1 years after starting antiretroviral therapy. All receptors derive from a woman between 50 and 59 years old with HIV.

V is TRBV6-1 and J is TRBJ2-7; TRBD2 matches 7 bases. In germline, CDR1 is MNHNS, CDR2 SASEGT. V was pared by 4 bases and J by 7 bases, with 19 bases of the junction left unmatched. This CDR3 has 17 amino acids. The CDR3 region is CASSGKGLTLVGGEQYF. The DNA for the CDR3 is TGTGCCAGCAGTGGCAAGGGGCTCACCCTAGTCGGGGGGGAGCAGTACTTC.

This sequence joins TRBV5-1 and TRBJ1-2; 7 bases are shared with TRBD1. The trim removed 4 bases at V and 0 bases at J, leaving 9 bases unmatched. CDR3 size: 16 residues. In germline, CDR1 is SGHRS, CDR2 YFSETQ. The CDR3, as DNA: TGCGCCAGCAGCCCAAAAGGGACAGCCTCTAACTATGGCTACACCTTC. Amino acids: CASSPKGTASNYGYTF.